This T cell receptor beta chain was identified in a study of T cells in Graves' hyperthyroidism and ophthalmopathy. This clonotype has a handful of counts. Antigen specificity is unknown. This CDR3 region has 13 residues. The germline CDR1 and CDR2 sequences are MNHNS and SASEGT. Trimming left V 2 bases short and J 7 bases short, with 11 bases between. RNA transcripts provided the source from which TCR beta CDR3 regions were amplified. The HTBI primer set served for first-round RT-PCR of the TCR CDR3. TCRdb ran MiXCR on the multiplex PCR reads and lists one entry per CDR3 protein. The profile covers approximately 300,000 distinct CDR3 sequences, with around 20% appearing a single time and under 45% taken by the ten largest. The study included ophthalmopathy patients with Clinical Activity Score at least 3, NOSPECS grade at least 4 and duration under 3 months. Diagnostic assessment was based on clinical symptoms, serum thyroxine and TRAb, thyroid ultrasound and orbital computed tomography.

Study-level points and caveats: Ophthalmopathy and stable hyperthyroidism were told apart by a 13 V-J model.

The source material was blood. The chain recombines TRBV6-1 with TRBJ1-2; TRBD1 is a possible D gene (5 bases). The sequence was collected from a man between 45 and 60 years old with Graves' ophthalmopathy. In nucleotides, the CDR3 is TGTGCCAGCAGTGAATCGGGACGGAGTGGCTACACCTTC. Translation: CASSESGRSGYTF.